This T cell receptor (beta chain) was recovered during a study of beta chain features in type 1 diabetes. Expressed TCRB transcripts were sequenced because the entire RNA isolate underwent reverse transcription. Sequenced by immunoSEQ multiplex PCR; TCRdb stores in-frame clones only, minus some. Seen here are around 280,000 clones, approximately 15% observed once, and the top ten hold roughly 0.015%. Note on this clone: No antigen is known for it.

General study findings and limits: Type 1 diabetes patients had TCRB CDR3s that were shorter (moderately but significantly so) in all four CD4+ subsets. Resolution of whether HLA type affects TCRB rearrangement was not achieved here.

This receptor was taken from a man younger than 30 with type 1 diabetes. Source material: naive CD4+ T cells from blood.

CDR3 sequence (DNA): TGTGCCAGCAGTCGCGCCCTCGGGGGAGGTTATGGCTACACCTTC. This codes for CASSRALGGGYGYTF. This sequence joins TRBV28 and TRBJ1-2; perhaps TRBD1 as D (5 bases). Germline V CDR1 and CDR2: MDHEN, SYDVKM. This CDR3 is built from 15 residues. V shed 5 bases and J shed 5 bases, with 18 bases lying between them.